This entry concerns a single TCR beta chain. Its specificity is not known. The data derive from a study of OX40 agonist ivuxolimab in advanced cancers. Turning to the study itself: The study enrolled dose-escalation patients with hepatocellular carcinoma, melanoma, renal cell or head and neck cancer. A male proportion of 70% to 90% was recorded, with mean age approximately 64 years and range about 20 to 79.

The study's findings and limits: CD8+ T cells (on average) carried more expanded clones than CD4+ T cells. Dosing at 0.1 to 3.0 mg/kg was accompanied by clonal expansion of CD4+ and CD8+ blood T cells by week 6.

The repertoire was sequenced with immunoSEQ multiplex PCR; TCRdb's copy has only in-frame clones and lacks some. The sample shows about 71,000 clones, around 83% of them seen only once. The CDR3 loop spans 14 amino acids. Germline assignment: CDR1 MDHEN and CDR2 SYDVKM. Trimming removed 5 bases at V and 5 bases at J, with 15 bases between. This chain uses TRBV28 with TRBJ2-5, with D possibly matching TRBD1 (6 bases). The clonotype comes from an adult with an advanced solid tumor such as melanoma, head and neck, liver or kidney cancer. The input for sequencing was CD4+ or CD8+ T cells sorted from blood, taken in a trial of the OX40 agonist ivuxolimab. CDR3 sequence (DNA): TGTGCCAGCAGTATCCAGGGGCAACAGGAGACCCAGTACTTC. Protein: CASSIQGQQETQYF.